Below, one TCR beta chain is given with its context. Methods used by the authors: The authors estimated nucleated cell counts from reference gene primer amplification. Method: immunoSEQ multiplex PCR; TCRdb's copy keeps in-frame clones and lacks some. The V and J calls and clone size are taken from that table; D and trimming were inferred from the DNA. The sample holds a few hundred thousand clones; 84% are singletons and the top ten take about 6.6%. The data belong to a study of blood T cell repertoires in COVID-19. The sequencing input was PBMCs or T cells enriched from blood (not recorded which). The sequence came from a woman aged 40-49 years who had recovered from COVID-19.

The CDR3: CASSADSQTGNTIYF. DNA for the CDR3: TGCGCCAGCAGCGCGGACAGCCAAACTGGAAACACCATATATTTT. The chain has TRBV5-1 and TRBJ1-3, with D possibly matching TRBD1 (6 bases). The germline V gene encodes CDR1 SGHRS and CDR2 YFSETQ. The CDR3 is made up of 15 amino acids. V dropped 4 bases and J dropped 2 bases, with 13 bases sitting between them.